This T cell receptor beta chain appears in the sequencing data of a study of T cell responses to AZD1222 COVID-19 vaccine. Notes on the study in general: At study baseline, merely about 6 AZD1222 recipients were seropositive. Most donors were white British, females outnumbered males, and clonal diversity was possibly underestimated. Mapped onto spike, vaccine-associated CD4 TCRs spanned it and were dominant at 160-218 and 743-854.

CDR1 MNHEY and CDR2 SMNVEV come from the germline V gene (reference sequence). Trimming stripped 0 bases from V and 1 base from J, with 9 bases between. The CDR3 extends over 15 amino acids. As concerns this clone: As yet, its antigen is unknown.

Profiled with immunoSEQ multiplex PCR; TCRdb holds only in-frame clones, not every one. Among 200,000 to 300,000 clones listed, 85% to 95% were seen once. The clonotype comes from an adult in good health. The rearrangement uses TRBV27 and TRBJ1-2; D might be TRBD1 (5 bases). Sequences were derived from peripheral blood, sampled on day 0 of AZD1222 vaccination. The CDR3 is CASSLSGDGNYGYTF. The CDR3, as DNA: TGTGCCAGCAGTTTATCTGGGGACGGTAACTATGGCTACACCTTC.